This section outlines one T cell receptor (beta chain) sequence together with its context. V shed 0 bases, J shed 8 bases, and the junction held 9 bases outside the gene matches. Germline values: CDR1 SGDLS, CDR2 YYNGEE. CDR3 length: 17 amino acids. The assay was immunoSEQ multiplex PCR, and TCRdb's table has in-frame clones only and misses some. The table lists about 62,000 clones, roughly 95% of them singletons. This entry is derived from a study of preoperative IRX-2 immunotherapy in early breast cancer. Treatment meaning: preoperative locoregional IRX-2 cytokine immunotherapy. This phase Ib study tested locoregional IRX-2 cytokine immunotherapy given before surgery.

Sampling was done from a patient treated with IRX-2 immunotherapy. This receptor was taken from a human donor with breast cancer. The gene calls are TRBV9 and TRBJ2-1; 12 bases match TRBD2. CDR3 DNA sequence: TGTGCCAGCAGCGTAGGGGCTAGCGGGGGGGGAAGGTATGAGCAGTTCTTC. This encodes CASSVGASGGGRYEQFF. The full variable domain, its missing parts supplied by reference TRBV9 and TRBJ2-1, is DSGVTQTPKHLITATGQRVTLRCSPRSGDLSVYWYQQSLDQGLQFLIQYYNGEERAKGNILERFSAQQFPDLHSELNLSSLELGDSALYFCASSVGASGGGRYEQFFGPGTRLTVL.